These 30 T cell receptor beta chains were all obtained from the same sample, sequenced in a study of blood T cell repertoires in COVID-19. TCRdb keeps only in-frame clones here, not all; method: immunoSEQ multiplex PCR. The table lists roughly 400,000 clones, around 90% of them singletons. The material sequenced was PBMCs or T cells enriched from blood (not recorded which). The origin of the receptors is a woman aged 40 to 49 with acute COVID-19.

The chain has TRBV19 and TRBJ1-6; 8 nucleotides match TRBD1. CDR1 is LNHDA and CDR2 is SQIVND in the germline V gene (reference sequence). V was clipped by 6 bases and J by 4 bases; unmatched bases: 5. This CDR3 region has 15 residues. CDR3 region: CASSTTGGYNSPLHF. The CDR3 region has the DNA TGTGCCAGTAGCACCACAGGGGGTTATAATTCACCCCTCCACTTT.

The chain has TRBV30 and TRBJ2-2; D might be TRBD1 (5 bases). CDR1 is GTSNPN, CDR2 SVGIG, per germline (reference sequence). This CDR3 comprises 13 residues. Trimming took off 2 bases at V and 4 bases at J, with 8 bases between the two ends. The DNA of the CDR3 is TGTGCCTGGAGTACAGGCATCACCGGGGAGCTGTTTTTT. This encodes CAWSTGITGELFF.

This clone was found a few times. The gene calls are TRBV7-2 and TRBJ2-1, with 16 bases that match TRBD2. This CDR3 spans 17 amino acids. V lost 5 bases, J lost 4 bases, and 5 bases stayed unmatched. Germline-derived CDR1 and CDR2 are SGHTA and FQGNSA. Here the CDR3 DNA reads TGTGCCAGCAGCGGTCCGGGACTAGCGGGGGGGTACAATGAGCAGTTCTTC. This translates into CASSGPGLAGGYNEQFF. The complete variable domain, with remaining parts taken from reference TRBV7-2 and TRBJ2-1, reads GAGVSQSPSNKVTEKGKDVELRCDPISGHTALYWYRQSLGQGLEFLIYFQGNSAPDKSGLPSDRFSAERTGGSVSTLTIQRTQQEDSAVYLCASSGPGLAGGYNEQFFGPGTRLTVL.

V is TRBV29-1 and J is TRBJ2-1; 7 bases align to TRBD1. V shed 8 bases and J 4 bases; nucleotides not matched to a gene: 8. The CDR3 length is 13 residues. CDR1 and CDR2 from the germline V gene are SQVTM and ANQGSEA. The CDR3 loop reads CSTPGTDYNEQFF. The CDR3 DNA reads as TGCAGCACCCCCGGGACAGATTACAATGAGCAGTTCTTC.

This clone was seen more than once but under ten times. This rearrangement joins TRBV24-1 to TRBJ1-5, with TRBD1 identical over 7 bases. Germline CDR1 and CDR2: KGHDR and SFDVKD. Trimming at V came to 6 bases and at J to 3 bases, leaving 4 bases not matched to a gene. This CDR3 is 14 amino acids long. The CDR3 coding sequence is TGTGCCACCAGTAAACAGGGGAACAATCAGCCCCAGCATTTT. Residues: CATSKQGNNQPQHF.

As DNA, the CDR3 is TGCGCCAGCAGTGAAAGCCCGGTTTCACCCCTCCACTTT. It specifies CASSESPVSPLHF. The chain combines TRBV10-2 with TRBJ1-6; D not certain. The CDR3 runs to 13 residues. V was shortened by 3 bases and J by 9 bases, with 9 bases between the two germline ends. Germline CDR1 and CDR2: WSHSY and SAAADI.

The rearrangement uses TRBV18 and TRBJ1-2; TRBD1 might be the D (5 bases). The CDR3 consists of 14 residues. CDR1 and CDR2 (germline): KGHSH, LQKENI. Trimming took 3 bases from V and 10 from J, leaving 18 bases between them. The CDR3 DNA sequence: TGTGCCAGCTCACCTTCAAATGTAGGGGTAGACTACACCTTC. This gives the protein CASSPSNVGVDYTF.

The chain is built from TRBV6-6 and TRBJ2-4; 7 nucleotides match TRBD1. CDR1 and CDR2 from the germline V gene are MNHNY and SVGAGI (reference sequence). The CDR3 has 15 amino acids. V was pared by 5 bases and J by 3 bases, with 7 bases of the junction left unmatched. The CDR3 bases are TGTGCCAGCAGTCCGACAGGGCTCTTCAAAAACATTCAGTACTTC. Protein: CASSPTGLFKNIQYF.

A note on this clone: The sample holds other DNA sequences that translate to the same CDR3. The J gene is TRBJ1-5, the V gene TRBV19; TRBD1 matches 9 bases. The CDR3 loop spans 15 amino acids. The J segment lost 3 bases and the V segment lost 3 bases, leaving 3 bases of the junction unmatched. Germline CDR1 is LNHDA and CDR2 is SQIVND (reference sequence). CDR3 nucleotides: TGTGCCAGTAGTATGGGACAGGGCAACAATCAGCCCCAGCATTTT. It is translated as CASSMGQGNNQPQHF.

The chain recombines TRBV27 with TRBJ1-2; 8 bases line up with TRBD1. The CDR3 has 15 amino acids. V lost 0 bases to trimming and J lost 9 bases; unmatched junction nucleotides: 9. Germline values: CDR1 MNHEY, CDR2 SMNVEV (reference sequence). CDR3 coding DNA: TGTGCCAGCAGTTTATCAGGACATGACAGGGGAAGCTACACCTTC. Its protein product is CASSLSGHDRGSYTF.

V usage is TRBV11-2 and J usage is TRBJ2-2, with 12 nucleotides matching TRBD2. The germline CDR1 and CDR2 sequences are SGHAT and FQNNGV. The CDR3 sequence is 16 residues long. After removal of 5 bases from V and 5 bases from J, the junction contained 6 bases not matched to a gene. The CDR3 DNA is TGTGCCAGCAGCGTCCGACTAGCGGGAGATACCGGGGAGCTGTTTTTT. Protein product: CASSVRLAGDTGELFF.

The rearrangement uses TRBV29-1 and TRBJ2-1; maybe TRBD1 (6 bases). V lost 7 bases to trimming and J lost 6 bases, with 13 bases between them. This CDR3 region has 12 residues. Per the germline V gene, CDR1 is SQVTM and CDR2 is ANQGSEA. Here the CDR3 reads CSAARGLNEQFF. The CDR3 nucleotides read TGCAGCGCCGCCAGGGGCCTCAATGAGCAGTTCTTC.

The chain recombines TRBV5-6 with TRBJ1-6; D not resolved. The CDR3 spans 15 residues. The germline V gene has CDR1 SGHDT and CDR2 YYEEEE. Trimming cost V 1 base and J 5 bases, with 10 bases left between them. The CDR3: CASSLLAGNNSPLHF. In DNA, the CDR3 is TGTGCCAGCAGCTTGTTGGCAGGCAATAATTCACCCCTCCACTTT.

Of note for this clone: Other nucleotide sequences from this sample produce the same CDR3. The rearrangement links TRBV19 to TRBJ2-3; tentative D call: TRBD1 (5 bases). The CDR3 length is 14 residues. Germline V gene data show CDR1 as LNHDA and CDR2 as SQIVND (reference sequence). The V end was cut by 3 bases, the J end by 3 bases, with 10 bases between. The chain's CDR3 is CASSIQGGTDTQYF. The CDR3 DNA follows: TGTGCCAGTAGTATCCAGGGCGGAACAGATACGCAGTATTTT.

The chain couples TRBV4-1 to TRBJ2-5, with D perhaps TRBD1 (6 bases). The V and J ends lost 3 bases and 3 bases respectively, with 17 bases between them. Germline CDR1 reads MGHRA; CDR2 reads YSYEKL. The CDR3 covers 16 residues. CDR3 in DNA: TGCGCCAGCAGCCAGATAGGAGACAGGATTAAAGAGACCCAGTACTTC. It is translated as CASSQIGDRIKETQYF.

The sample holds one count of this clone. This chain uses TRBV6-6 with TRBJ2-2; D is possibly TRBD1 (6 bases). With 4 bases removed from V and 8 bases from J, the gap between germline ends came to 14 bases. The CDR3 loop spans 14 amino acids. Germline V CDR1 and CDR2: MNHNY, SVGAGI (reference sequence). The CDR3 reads CASSSRTVAGELFF. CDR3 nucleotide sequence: TGTGCCAGCAGTTCCAGGACAGTGGCTGGGGAGCTGTTTTTT.

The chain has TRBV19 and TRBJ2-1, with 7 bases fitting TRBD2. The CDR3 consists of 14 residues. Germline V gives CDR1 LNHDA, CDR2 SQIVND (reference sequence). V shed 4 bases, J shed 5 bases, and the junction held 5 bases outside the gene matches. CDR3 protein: CASSNGGTHNEQFF. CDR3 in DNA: TGTGCCAGTAGTAACGGGGGGACCCACAATGAGCAGTTCTTC.

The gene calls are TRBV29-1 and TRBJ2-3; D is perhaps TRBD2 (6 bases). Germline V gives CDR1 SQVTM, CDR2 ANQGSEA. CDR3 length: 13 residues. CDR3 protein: CRGGGRYTDTQYF. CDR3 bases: TGCAGGGGGGGTGGCAGATACACAGATACGCAGTATTTT.

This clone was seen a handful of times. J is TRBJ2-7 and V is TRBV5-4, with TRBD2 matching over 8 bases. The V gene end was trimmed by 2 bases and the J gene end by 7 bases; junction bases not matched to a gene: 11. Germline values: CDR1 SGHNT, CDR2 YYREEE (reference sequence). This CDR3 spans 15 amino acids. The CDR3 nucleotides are TGTGCCAGCAGCTTAACTAGCGGCGGGACCCGAGAGCAGTACTTC. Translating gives CASSLTSGGTREQYF.

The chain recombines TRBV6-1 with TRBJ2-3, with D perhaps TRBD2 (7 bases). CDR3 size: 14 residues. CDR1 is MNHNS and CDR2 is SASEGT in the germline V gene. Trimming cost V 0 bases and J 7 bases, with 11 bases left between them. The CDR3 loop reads CASSEAGGPNTQYF. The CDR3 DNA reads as TGTGCCAGCAGTGAAGCCGGGGGGCCGAATACGCAGTATTTT.

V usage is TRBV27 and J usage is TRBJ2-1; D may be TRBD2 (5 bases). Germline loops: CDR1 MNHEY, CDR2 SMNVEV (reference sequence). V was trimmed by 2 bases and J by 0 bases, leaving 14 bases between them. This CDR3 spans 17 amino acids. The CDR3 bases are TGTGCCAGCAGTTTAATTGCTAGCCCATCCTCCTACAATGAGCAGTTCTTC. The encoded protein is CASSLIASPSSYNEQFF.

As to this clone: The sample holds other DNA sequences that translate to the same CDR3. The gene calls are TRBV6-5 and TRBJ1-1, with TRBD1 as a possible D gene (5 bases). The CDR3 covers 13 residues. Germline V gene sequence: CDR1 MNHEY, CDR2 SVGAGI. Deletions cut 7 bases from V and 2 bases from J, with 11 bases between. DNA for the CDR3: TGTGCCAGCAAGCCCAGGGTTAACACTGAAGCTTTCTTT. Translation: CASKPRVNTEAFF.

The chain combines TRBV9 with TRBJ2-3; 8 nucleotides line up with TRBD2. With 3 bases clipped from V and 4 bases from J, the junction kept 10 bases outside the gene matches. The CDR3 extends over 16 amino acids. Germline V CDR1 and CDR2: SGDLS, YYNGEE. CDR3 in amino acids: CASSAAWSGGPDTQYF. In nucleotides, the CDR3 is TGTGCCAGCAGCGCCGCTTGGAGCGGGGGACCAGATACGCAGTATTTT.

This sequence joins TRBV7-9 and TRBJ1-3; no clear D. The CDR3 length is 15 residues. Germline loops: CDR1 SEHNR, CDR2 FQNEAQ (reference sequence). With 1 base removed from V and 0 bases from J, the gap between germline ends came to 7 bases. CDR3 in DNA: TGTGCCAGCAGCTTAGTAAGAGACTCTGGAAACACCATATATTTT. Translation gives CASSLVRDSGNTIYF.

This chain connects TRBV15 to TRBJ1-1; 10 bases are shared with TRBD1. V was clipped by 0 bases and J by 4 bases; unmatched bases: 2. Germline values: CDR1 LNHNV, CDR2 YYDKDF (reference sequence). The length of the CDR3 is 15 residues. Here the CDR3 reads CATSRETGGFTEAFF. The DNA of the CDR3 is TGTGCCACCAGCAGAGAGACAGGGGGCTTCACTGAAGCTTTCTTT.

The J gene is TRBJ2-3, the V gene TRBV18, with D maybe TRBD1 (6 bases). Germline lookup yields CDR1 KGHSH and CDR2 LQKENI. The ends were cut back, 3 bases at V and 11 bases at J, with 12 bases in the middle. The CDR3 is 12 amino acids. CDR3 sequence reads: CASSPGGGGQYF. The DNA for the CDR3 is TGTGCCAGCTCACCTGGGGGCGGTGGGCAGTATTTT.

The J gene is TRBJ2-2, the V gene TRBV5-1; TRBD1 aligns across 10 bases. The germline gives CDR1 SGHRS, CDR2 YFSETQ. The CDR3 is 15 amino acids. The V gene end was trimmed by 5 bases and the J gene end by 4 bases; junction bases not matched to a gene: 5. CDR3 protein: CASRTGTGVTGELFF. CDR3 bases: TGCGCCAGCAGAACCGGGACAGGGGTCACCGGGGAGCTGTTTTTT.

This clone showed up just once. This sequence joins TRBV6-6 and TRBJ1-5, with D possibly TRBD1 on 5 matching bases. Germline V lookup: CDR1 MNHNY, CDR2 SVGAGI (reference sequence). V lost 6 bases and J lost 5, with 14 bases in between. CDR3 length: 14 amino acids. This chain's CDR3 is CASSARDPYQPQHF. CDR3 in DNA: TGTGCCAGCAGCGCCAGGGATCCCTATCAGCCCCAGCATTTT.

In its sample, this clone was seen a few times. The chain's CDR3 is CASSHQNWTGSYGYTF. CDR3 DNA sequence: TGCGCCAGCAGCCATCAAAATTGGACAGGCAGCTATGGCTACACCTTC. The chain employs TRBV4-1 and TRBJ1-2, with TRBD1 matching over 7 bases. Looked up from germline, CDR1 is MGHRA and CDR2 is YSYEKL. The CDR3 runs to 16 residues. V shed 3 bases and J 4 bases; nucleotides not matched to a gene: 11.

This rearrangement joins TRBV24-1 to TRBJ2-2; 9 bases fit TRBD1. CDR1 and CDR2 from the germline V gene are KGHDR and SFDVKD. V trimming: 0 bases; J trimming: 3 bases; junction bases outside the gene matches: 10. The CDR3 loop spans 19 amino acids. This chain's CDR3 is CATSDLGSGQGWDTGELFF. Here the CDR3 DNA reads TGTGCCACCAGTGATTTGGGATCCGGACAGGGGTGGGACACCGGGGAGCTGTTTTTT.